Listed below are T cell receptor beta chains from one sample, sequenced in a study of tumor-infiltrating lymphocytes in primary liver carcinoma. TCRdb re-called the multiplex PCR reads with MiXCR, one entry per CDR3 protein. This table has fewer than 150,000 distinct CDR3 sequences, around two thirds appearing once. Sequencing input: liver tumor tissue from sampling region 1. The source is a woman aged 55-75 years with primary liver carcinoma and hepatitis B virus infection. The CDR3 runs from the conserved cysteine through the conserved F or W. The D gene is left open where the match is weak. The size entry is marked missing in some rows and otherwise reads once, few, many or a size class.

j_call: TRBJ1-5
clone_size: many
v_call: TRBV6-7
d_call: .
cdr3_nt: TGTGCCAGCAGTTACGGGAATCAGCCCCAGCATTTT
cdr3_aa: CASSYGNQPQHF

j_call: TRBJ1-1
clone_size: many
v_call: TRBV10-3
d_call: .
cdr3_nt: TGTGCCGCCAACATGGGGGTGGACACTGAAGCTTTCTTT
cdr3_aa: CAANMGVDTEAFF

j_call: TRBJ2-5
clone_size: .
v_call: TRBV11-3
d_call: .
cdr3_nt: TGTGCCGGCAACTTAGTACAAGAGACACAGTACTTC
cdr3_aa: CAGNLVQETQYF

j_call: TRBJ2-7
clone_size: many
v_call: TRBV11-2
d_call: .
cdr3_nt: TGTGCCAGCAGCTTGGCCGGGTCGCTGTACGAGCAGTACTTC
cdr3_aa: CASSLAGSLYEQYF

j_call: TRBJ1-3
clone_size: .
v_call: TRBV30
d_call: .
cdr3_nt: TGTGCCTGGAGCGCACAGTCCGGAAACACCATATATTTT
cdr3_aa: CAWSAQSGNTIYF

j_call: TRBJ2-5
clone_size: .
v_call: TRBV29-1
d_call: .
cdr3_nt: TGCAGCGTTGGCTCCGGGGCAGAGGGATTGGAGACCCAGTACTTC
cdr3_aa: CSVGSGAEGLETQYF

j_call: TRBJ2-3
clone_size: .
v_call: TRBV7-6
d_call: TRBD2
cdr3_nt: TGTGCCAGCAGCTTACCCCCAGCGGGAGCCACAGATACGCAGTATTTT
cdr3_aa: CASSLPPAGATDTQYF

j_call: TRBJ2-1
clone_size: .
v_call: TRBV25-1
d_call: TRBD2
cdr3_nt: TGTGCCAGCAGTGAACGGGGAGCGGGAAGGGCCTACAATGGGCAGTTCTTC
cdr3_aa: CASSERGAGRAYNGQFF

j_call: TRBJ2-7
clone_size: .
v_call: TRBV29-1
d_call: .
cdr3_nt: TGCAGCTTTGTGAGAGGGACCAATTCCTACGAGCAGTACTTC
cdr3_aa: CSFVRGTNSYEQYF

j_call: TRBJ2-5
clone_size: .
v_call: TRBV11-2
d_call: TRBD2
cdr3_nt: TGTACCAGCAGCTTCAAGCCGGGACTACAAGGGACCCAGTACTTC
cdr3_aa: CTSSFKPGLQGTQYF

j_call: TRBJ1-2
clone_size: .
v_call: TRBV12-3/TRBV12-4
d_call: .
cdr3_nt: TGTGCCAGCAGTTTTCGGACGATTGTAGCGACGGGCTACACCTTC
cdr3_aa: CASSFRTIVATGYTF

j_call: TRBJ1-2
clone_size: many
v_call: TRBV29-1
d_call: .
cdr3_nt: TGCAGCGCATGGGAGTATGGCTACACCTTC
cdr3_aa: CSAWEYGYTF

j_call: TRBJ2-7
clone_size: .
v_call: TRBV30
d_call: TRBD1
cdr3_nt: TGTGCCTGGAGTAAGAAAGGACAGGGGTCCTCCTACGAGCAGTACTTC
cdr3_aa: CAWSKKGQGSSYEQYF

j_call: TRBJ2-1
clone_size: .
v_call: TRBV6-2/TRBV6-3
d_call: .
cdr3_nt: TGTGCCAGCTGGGTGACTACAAACAATGAACGGTTCTTC
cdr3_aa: CASWVTTNNERFF

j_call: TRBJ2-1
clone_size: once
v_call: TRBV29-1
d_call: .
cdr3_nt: TGCAGCGTTCATCAGACCGGGTGGTGCAATGAACAGTTCTTC
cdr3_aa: CSVHQTGWCNEQFF

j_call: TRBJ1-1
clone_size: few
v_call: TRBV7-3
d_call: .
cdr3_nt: TGTGCCAGCAGCCTTTATGGGCGAGCCACTGAAGCTTTCTTT
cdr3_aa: CASSLYGRATEAFF

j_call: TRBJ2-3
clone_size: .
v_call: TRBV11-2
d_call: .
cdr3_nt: TGTGCCAGCAGCATAGATCGGATAGATACGCAGTATTTC
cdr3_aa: CASSIDRIDTQYF

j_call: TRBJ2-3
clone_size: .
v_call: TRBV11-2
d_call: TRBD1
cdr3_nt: TGCGCCAGCAGCTTGTTTGGGGGTTCGGGGACAGAAACGCAGTATTTT
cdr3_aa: CASSLFGGSGTETQYF

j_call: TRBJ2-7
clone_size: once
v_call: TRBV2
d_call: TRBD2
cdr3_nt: TGTGCCAGTGCCGGGACTAGCCAATCCGAGCAGTACTTC
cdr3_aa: CASAGTSQSEQYF

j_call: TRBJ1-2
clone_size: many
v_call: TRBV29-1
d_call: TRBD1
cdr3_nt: TGCAGCGTGCAGGGGGCTGGCTATGGCTACACCTTC
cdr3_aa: CSVQGAGYGYTF

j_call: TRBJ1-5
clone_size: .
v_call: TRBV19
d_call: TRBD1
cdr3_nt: TGTGCCAGTAGTGACAGGGGGGTCAACCAGCCCCAGCATTTT
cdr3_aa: CASSDRGVNQPQHF

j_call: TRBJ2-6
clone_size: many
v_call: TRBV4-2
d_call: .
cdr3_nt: TGTGCCAGCAGCTCCCTGGGGGCAGCGGTCTCCTCTGGGGCCAACGTCCTGACTTTC
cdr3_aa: CASSSLGAAVSSGANVLTF

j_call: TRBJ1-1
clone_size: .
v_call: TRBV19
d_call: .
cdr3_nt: TGTGCCAGTACCCCAGAACAGGTGAACACTGAAGCTTTCTTT
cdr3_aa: CASTPEQVNTEAFF

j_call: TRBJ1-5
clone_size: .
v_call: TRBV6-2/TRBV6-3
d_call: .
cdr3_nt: TGTGCCAGCAGTTACTCGAATCACCAACGGGGAAGTCAGGCCCAACATTTT
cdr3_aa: CASSYSNHQRGSQAQHF

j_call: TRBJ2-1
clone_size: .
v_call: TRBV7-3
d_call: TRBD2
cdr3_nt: TGTGCCAGCAGTCGAGGCGGGAGCGGGGGGAATGAGCAGTTCTTC
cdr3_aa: CASSRGGSGGNEQFF

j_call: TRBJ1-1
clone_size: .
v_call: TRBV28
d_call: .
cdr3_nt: TGTGCCAGCAGTTCCTACAGAGGGCAAATCTCCCAAGCTTTCTTT
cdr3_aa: CASSSYRGQISQAFF

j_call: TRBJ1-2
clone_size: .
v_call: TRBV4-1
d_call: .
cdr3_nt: TGCGCCGGCAGTCGGACAGCTAACTATGGCTACACCTTC
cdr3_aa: CAGSRTANYGYTF

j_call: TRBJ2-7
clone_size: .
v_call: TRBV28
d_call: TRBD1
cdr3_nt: TGTGCCAGCGGGGCCGACAGGGTTTCCTACGAGCAGTACTTC
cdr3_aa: CASGADRVSYEQYF

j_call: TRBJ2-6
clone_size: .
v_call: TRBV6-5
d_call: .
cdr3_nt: TGTTCCAGCAGTTACTCGAGTGCCCTTGGGGCCAACGTCCTGACTTTC
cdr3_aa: CSSSYSSALGANVLTF

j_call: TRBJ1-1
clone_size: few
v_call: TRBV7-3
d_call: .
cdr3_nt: TGTGCCAGCAGCCCGGACGAGGGCACTGAAGCTTTCTTT
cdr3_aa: CASSPDEGTEAFF

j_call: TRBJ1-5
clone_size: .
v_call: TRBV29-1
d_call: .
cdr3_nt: TGCAGCGTAGGACATGGAGATCAGCCCCAGCATTTT
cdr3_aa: CSVGHGDQPQHF

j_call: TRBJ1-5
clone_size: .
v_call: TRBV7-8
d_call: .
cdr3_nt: TGTGCCAGCAGCTTAGGACATACTAATCAGCCCCAGCATTTT
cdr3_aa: CASSLGHTNQPQHF

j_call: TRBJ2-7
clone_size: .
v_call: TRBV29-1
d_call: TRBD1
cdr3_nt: TGCAGCGCTCACAGGGACAGCGCCGGTGAGCAGTACTTC
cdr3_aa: CSAHRDSAGEQYF

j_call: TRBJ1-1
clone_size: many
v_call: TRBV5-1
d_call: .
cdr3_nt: TGCGCCAGCAGCCCGGCGGGGAACACTGAAGCTTTCTTT
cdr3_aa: CASSPAGNTEAFF

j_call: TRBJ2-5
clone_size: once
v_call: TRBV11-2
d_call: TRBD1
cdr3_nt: TGTGTCAGCAGCCTCAACACAGGGGTCCAAGAGACCCAGTATTTC
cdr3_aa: CVSSLNTGVQETQYF

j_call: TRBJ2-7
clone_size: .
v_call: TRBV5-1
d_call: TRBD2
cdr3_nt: TGCGCCAGCAGCTTGGTACTAGCGGGGATCTCCTACGAGCAGTACTTC
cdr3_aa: CASSLVLAGISYEQYF

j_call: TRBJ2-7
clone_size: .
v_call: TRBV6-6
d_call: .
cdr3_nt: TGTGCCAGCAGTCTGGGGGTGAGGGCTGGCTACGAGCAGTACTTC
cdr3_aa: CASSLGVRAGYEQYF

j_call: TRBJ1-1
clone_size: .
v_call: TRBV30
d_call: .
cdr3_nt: TGTGCCTGGAGCCGACAGGAAAAGACTGAAGCTTTCTTT
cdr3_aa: CAWSRQEKTEAFF

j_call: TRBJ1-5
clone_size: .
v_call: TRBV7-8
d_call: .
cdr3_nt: TGTGCCAGCAGCTTAGCATGGGGGGCATGGGGACAGCCCCAGCATTTT
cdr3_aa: CASSLAWGAWGQPQHF

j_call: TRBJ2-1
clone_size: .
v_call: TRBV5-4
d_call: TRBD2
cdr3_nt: TGTGCCAGCAGCCCCCCTCGGGGCGGGAGGGTCAACGAGCAGTTCTTC
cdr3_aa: CASSPPRGGRVNEQFF

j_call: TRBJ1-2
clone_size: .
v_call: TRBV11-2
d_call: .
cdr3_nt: TGTGCCAGCAGTTTAGAGGAGGCCAGTGGCGGTGGCTACACCTTT
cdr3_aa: CASSLEEASGGGYTF

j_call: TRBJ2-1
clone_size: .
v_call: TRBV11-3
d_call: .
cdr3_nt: TGTGCCAGCAGCGCCCCCGGGAAGAATGAGCAGTTCTTC
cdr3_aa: CASSAPGKNEQFF

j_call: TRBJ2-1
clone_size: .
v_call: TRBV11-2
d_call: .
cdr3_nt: TGTGCCAGCAACTTATTGCAGTACAATGAGCAGTTCTTC
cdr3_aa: CASNLLQYNEQFF

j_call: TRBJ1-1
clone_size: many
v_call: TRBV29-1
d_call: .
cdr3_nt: TGCAGCCCCCCGGGGGACCTGAACACTGAAGCTTTCTTT
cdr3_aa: CSPPGDLNTEAFF

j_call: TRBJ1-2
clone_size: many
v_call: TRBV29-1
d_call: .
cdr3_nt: TGCAGCGTTCGGTTGAGGGGCGGATTGGGAGGCTACACCTTC
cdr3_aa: CSVRLRGGLGGYTF

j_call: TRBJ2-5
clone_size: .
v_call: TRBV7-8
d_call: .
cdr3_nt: TGTGCCAGCAGCTTAGTATGGCAGTCAAAGACCCAGTACTTC
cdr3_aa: CASSLVWQSKTQYF

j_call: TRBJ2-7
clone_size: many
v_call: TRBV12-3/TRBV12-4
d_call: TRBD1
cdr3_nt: TGTGCCAGCCGGGACAGGTACTACGAGCAGTACTTC
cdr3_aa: CASRDRYYEQYF

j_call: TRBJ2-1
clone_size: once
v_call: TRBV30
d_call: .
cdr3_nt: TGTACCTCGATGACGGTTGGGCTATCCAGCTACAATGAGCAGTTCTTC
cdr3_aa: CTSMTVGLSSYNEQFF

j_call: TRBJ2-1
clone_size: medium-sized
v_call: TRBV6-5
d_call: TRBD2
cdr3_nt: TGTGCCAGCACCCCCCCGACGGGAGGACTCGAGCAGTTCTTC
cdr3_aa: CASTPPTGGLEQFF

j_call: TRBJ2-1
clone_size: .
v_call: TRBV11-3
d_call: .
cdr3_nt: TGTGCCAGCAGCCCTCCCGAGGAGAATGAGCAGTTCTTC
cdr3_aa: CASSPPEENEQFF

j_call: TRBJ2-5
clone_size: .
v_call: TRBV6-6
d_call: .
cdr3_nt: TGTGCCAGCAGTTACTCAATACCCCAAACGGAGACCCAGTACTTC
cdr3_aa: CASSYSIPQTETQYF

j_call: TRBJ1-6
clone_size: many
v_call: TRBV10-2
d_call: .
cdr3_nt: TGCGCCAGCACCTCGACGGGTTCACCCCTCCACTTT
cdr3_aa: CASTSTGSPLHF

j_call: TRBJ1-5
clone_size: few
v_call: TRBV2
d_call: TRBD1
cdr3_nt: TGTGCCAGCAGTGAACGACCTCAGGGGGATCAGCCCCAGCATTTT
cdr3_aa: CASSERPQGDQPQHF

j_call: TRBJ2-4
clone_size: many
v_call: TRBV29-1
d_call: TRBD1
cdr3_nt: TGCAGCGTCCGGGACAGCCTAGCCAAAAACATTCAGTACTTC
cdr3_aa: CSVRDSLAKNIQYF

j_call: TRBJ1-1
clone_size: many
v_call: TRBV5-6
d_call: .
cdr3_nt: TGTGCCAGCACCAGGGGACGGTACACTGAAGCTTTCTTT
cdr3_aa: CASTRGRYTEAFF

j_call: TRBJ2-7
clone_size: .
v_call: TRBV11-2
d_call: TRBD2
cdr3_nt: TGTGCCAGCACGGCTCCTGGGCGGGAGGCGAGGGGGGAGCAGTACTTC
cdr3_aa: CASTAPGREARGEQYF

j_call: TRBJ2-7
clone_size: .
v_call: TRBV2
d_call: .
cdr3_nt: TGTGCCAGCAGTGAGGTCAGGGGCGAGCAGTACTTC
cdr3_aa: CASSEVRGEQYF

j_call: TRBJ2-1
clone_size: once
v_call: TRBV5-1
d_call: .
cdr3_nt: TGCGCCAACAGCCCTCGGGACCCGCGCCTCAATGAGCAGTTCTTC
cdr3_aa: CANSPRDPRLNEQFF

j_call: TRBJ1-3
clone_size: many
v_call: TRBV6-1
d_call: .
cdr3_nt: TGTGCCAGCAGTGAAAAGGCGGCCTCTGGAAACACCATATATTTT
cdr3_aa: CASSEKAASGNTIYF

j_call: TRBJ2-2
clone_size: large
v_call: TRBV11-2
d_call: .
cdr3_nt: TGTGCCAGCAGCGACGGACGCAACACGAACACCGGGGAGCTGTTTTTT
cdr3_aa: CASSDGRNTNTGELFF